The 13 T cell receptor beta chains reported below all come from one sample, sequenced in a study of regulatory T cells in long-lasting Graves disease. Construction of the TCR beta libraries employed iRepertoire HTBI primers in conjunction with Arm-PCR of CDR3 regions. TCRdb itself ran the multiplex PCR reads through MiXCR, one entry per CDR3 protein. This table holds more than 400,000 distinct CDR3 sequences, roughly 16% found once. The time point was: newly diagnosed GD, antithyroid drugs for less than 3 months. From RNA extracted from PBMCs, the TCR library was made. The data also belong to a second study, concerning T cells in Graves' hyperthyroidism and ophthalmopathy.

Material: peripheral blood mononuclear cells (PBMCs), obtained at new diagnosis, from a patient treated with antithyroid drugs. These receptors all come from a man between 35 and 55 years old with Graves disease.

In DNA, the CDR3 is TGTGCCAGCAGTGAATCGGTCGGGCAGGGAGAGACCCAGTACTTC. Translating gives CASSESVGQGETQYF. V is TRBV25-1 and J is TRBJ2-5; perhaps TRBD1 as D (5 bases). V was clipped by 1 base and J by 4 bases, with 13 bases between them. CDR1 is MGHDK, CDR2 SYGVNS, per germline. This CDR3 comprises 15 residues. The variable domain in full, with the rest retrieved from reference TRBV25-1 and TRBJ2-5, is EADIYQTPRYLVIGTGKKITLECSQTMGHDKMYWYQQDPGMELHLIHYSYGVNSTEKGDLSSESTVSRIRTEHFPLTLESARPSHTSQYLCASSESVGQGETQYFGPGTRLLVL.

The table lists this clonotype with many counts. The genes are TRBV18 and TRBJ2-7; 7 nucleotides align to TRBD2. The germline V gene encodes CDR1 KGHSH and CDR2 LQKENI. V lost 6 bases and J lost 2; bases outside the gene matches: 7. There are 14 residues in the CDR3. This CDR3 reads CASSPRGEAYEQYF. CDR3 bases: TGTGCCAGCTCCCCCCGGGGGGAGGCCTACGAGCAGTACTTC.

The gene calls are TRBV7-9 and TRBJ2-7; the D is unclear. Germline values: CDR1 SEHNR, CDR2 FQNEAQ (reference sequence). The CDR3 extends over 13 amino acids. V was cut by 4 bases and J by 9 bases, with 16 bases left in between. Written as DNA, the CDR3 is TGTGCCAGCAGCTCAGTTGGCTTCTCCGGGCAGTACTTC. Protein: CASSSVGFSGQYF. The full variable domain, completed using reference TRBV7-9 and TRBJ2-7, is DTGVSQNPRHKITKRGQNVTFRCDPISEHNRLYWYRQTLGQGPEFLTYFQNEAQLEKSRLLSDRFSAERPKGSFSTLEIQRTEQGDSAMYLCASSSVGFSGQYFGPGTRLTVT.

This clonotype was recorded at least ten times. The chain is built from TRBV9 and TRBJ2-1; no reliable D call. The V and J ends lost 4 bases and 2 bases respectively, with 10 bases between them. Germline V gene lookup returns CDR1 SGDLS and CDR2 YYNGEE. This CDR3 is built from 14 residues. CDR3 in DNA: TGTGCCAGCAGCTCCCGGTCCCCCTACAATGAGCAGTTCTTC. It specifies CASSSRSPYNEQFF.

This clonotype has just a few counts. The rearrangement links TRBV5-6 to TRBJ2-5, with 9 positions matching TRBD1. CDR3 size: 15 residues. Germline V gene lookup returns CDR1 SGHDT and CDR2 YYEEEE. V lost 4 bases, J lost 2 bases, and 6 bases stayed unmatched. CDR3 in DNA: TGTGCCAGCAGCCTCCGGACAGGGGAGCAAGAGACCCAGTACTTC. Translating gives CASSLRTGEQETQYF.

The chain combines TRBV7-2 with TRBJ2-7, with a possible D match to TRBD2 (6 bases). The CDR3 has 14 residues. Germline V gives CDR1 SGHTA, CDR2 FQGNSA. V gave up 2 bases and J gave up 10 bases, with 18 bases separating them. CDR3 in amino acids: CASSLTGTPLEQYF. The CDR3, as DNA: TGTGCCAGCAGCTTAACCGGGACTCCCCTCGAACAGTACTTC.

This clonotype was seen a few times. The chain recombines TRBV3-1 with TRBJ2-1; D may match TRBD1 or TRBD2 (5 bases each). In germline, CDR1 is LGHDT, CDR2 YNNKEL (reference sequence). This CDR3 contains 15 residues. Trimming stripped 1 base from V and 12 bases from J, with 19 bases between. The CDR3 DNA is TGTGCCAGCAGCCAAGGGGGACGATTTTACTATGGGCAGTTCTTC. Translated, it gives CASSQGGRFYYGQFF.

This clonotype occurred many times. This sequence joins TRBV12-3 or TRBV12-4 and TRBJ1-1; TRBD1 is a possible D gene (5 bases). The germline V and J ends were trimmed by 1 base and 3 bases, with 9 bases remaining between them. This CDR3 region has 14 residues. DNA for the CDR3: TGTGCCAGCAGTTTAGTAGGCAGGGACACTGAAGCTTTCTTT. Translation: CASSLVGRDTEAFF.

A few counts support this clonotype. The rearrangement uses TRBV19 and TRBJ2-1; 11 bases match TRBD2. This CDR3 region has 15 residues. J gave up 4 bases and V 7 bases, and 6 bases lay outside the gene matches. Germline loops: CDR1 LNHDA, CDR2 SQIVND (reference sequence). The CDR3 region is CASTQLAGEYNEQFF. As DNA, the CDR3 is TGTGCCAGTACCCAACTAGCGGGGGAGTACAATGAGCAGTTCTTC.

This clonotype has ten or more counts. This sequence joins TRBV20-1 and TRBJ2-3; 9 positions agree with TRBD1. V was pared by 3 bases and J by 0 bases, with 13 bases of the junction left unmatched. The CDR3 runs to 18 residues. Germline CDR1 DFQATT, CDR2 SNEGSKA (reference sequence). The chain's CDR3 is CSARPTGTGKASTDTQYF. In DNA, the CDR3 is TGCAGTGCTAGGCCTACCGGGACAGGGAAGGCAAGCACAGATACGCAGTATTTT.

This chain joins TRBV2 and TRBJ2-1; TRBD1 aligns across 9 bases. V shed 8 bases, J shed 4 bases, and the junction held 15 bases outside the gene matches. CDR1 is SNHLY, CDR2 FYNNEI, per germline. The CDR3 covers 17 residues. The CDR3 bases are TGTGCCAGCGAGGGACAGGGTGGTAGCGGACCTTACAATGAGCAGTTCTTC. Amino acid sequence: CASEGQGGSGPYNEQFF.

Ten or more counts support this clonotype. The CDR3 coding sequence is TGTGCCTGGGGACGCAATGAAAAACTGTTTTTT. It is translated as CAWGRNEKLFF. The rearrangement links TRBV30 to TRBJ1-4; no firm D call. This CDR3 comprises 11 residues. V was clipped by 5 bases and J by 5 bases, with 6 bases between them. Germline values: CDR1 GTSNPN, CDR2 SVGIG (reference sequence).

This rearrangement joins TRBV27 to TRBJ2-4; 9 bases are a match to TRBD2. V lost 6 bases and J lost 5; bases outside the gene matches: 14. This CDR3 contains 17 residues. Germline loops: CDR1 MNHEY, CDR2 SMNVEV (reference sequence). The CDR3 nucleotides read TGTGCCAGCAGACGTCAGACTAGCGGCATATGGGAAAACATTCAGTACTTC. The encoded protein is CASRRQTSGIWENIQYF.